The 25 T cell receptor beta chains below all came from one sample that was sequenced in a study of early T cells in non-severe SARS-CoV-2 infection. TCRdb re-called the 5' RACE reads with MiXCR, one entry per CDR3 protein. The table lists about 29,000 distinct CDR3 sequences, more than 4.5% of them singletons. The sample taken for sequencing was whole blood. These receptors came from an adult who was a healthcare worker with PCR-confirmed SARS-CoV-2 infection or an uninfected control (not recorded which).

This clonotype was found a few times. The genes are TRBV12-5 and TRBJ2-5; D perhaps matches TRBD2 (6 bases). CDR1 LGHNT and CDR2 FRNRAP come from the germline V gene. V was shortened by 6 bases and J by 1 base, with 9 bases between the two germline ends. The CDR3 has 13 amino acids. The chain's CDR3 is CASGVGSQETQYF. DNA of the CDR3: TGTGCTAGTGGCGTCGGGAGCCAAGAGACCCAGTACTTC.

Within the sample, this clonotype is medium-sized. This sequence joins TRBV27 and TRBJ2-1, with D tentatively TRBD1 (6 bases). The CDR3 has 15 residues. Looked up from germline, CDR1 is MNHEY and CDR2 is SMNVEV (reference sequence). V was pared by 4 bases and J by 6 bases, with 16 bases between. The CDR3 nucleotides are TGTGCCAGCAGTTCCGGGACATCCCAATTCAATGAGCAGTTCTTC. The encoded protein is CASSSGTSQFNEQFF.

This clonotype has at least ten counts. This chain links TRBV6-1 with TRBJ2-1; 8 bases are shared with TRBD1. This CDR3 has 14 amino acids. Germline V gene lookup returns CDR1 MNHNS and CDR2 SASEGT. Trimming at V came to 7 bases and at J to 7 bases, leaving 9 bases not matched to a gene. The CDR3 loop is CASTDHRGANEQFF. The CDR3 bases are TGTGCCAGCACTGATCACAGGGGGGCGAATGAGCAGTTCTTC.

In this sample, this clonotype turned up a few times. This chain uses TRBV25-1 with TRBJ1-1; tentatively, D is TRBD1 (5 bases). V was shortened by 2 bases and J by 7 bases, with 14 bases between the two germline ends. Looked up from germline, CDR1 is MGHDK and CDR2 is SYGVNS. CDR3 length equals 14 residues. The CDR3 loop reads CASSERKGRNEAFF. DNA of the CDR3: TGTGCCAGCAGTGAAAGGAAGGGGAGGAATGAAGCTTTCTTT.

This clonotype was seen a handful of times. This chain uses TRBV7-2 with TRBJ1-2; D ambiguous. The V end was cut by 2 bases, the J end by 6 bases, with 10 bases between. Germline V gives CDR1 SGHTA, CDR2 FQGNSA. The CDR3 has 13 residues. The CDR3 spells CASSLISQDGYTF. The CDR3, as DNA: TGTGCCAGCAGCTTAATATCTCAGGATGGCTACACCTTC.

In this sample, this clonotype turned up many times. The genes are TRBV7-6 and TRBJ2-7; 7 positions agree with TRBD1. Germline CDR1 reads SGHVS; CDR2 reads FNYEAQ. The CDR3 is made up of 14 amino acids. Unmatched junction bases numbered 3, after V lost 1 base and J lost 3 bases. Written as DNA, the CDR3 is TGTGCCAGCAGCTTAGGAGGGGGCAACTACGAGCAGTACTTC. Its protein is CASSLGGGNYEQYF.

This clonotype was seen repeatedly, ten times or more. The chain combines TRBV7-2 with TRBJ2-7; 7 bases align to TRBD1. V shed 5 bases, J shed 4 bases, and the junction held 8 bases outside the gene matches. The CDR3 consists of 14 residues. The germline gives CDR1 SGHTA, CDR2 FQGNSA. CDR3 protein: CASSPGGQRYEQYF. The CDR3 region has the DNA TGTGCCAGCAGCCCTGGGGGACAGCGATACGAGCAGTACTTC.

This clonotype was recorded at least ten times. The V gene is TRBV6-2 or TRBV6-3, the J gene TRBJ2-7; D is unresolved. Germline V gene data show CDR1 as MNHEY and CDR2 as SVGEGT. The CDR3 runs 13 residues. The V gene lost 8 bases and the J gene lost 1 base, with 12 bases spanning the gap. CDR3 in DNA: TGTGCCAGCTTAACCACAGTTTCCTACGAGCAGTACTTC. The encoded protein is CASLTTVSYEQYF.

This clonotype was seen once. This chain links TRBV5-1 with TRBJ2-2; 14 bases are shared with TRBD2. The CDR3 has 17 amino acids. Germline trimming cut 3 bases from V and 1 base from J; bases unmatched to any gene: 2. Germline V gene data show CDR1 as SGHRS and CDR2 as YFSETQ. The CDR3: CASSWGLAGVNTGELFF. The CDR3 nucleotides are TGCGCCAGCAGCTGGGGACTAGCGGGAGTGAACACCGGGGAGCTGTTTTTT. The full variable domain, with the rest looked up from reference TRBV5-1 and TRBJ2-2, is KAGVTQTPRYLIKTRGQQVTLSCSPISGHRSVSWYQQTPGQGLQFLFEYFSETQRNKGNFPGRFSGRQFSNSRSEMNVSTLELGDSALYLCASSWGLAGVNTGELFFGEGSRLTVL.

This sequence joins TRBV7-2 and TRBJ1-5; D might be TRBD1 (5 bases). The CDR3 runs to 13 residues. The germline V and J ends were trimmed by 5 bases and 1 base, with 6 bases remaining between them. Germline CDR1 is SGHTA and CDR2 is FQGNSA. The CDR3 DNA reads TGTGCCAGCAGCCGACAGAGCAATCAGCCCCAGCATTTT. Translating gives CASSRQSNQPQHF.

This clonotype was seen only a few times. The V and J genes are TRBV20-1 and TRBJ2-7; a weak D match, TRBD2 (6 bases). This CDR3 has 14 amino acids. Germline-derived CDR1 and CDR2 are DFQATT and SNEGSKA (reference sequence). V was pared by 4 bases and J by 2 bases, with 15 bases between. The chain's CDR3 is CSATTSIRPYEQYF. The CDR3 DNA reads TGCAGTGCTACCACTAGCATACGTCCCTACGAGCAGTACTTC.

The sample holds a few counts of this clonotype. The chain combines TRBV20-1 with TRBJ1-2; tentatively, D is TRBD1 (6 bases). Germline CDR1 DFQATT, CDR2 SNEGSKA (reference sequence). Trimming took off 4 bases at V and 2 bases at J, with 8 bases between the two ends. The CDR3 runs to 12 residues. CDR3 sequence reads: CSAKQGNYGYTF. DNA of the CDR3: TGCAGTGCTAAGCAGGGGAACTATGGCTACACCTTC.

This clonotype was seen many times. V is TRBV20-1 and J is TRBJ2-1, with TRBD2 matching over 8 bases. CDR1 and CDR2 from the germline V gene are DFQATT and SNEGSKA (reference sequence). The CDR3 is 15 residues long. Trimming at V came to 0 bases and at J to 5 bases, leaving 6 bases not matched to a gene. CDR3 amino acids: CSARDYSGENNEQFF. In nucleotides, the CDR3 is TGCAGTGCTAGAGATTATAGCGGGGAAAACAATGAGCAGTTCTTC.

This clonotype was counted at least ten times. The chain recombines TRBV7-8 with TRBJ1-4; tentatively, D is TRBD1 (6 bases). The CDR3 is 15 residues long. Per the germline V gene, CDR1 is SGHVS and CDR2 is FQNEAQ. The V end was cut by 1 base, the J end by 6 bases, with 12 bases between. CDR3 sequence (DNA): TGTGCCAGCAGCTTAGGGCAGGGGATGGATGAAAAACTGTTTTTT. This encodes CASSLGQGMDEKLFF.

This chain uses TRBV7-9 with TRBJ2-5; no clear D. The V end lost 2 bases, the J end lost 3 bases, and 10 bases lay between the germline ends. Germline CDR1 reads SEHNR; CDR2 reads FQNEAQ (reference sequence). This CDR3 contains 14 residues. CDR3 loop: CASSLLLFEETQYF. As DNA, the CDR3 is TGTGCCAGCAGCTTACTCCTATTCGAAGAGACCCAGTACTTC.

CDR3 region: CASSPNLGTEAFF. The CDR3 DNA reads as TGTGCCAGCAGCCCGAATTTAGGCACTGAAGCTTTCTTT. The V call is TRBV7-2, the J call TRBJ1-1; no clear D gene. This CDR3 has 13 amino acids. Trimming cost V 5 bases and J 4 bases, with 11 bases left between them. From germline, CDR1 is SGHTA and CDR2 FQGNSA.

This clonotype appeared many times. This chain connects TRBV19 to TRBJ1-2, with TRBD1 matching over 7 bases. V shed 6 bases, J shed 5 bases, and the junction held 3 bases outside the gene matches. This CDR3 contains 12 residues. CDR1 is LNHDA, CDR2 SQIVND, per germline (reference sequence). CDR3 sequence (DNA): TGTGCCAGTAGCCCGGGACAGTATGGCTACACCTTC. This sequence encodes CASSPGQYGYTF. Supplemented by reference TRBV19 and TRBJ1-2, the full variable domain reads DGGITQSPKYLFRKEGQNVTLSCEQNLNHDAMYWYRQDPGQGLRLIYYSQIVNDFQKGDIAEGYSVSREKKESFPLTVTSAQKNPTAFYLCASSPGQYGYTFGSGTRLTVV.

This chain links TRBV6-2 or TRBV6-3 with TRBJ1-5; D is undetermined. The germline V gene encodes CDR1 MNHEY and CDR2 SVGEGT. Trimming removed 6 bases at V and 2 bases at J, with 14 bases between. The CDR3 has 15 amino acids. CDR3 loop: CASRLGVKRNQPQHF. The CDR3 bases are TGTGCCAGCAGGCTCGGGGTTAAACGCAATCAGCCCCAGCATTTT.

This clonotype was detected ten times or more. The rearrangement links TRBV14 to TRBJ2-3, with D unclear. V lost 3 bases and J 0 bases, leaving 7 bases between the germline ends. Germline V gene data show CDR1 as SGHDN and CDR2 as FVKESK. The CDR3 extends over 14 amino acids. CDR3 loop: CASSHLLSTDTQYF. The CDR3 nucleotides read TGTGCCAGCAGCCACCTCCTTAGCACAGATACGCAGTATTTT.

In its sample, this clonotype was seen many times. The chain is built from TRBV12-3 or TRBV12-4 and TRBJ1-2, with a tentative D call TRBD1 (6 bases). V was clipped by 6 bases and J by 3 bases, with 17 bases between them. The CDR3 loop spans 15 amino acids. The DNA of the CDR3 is TGTGCCAGCAGCCTCCGGGACAAGTGGGACTATGGCTACACCTTC. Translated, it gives CASSLRDKWDYGYTF.

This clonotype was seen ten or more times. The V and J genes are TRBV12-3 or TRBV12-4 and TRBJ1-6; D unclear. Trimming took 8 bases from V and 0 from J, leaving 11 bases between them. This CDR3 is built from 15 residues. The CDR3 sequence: CASGEGGSYNSPLHF. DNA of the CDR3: TGTGCCAGCGGGGAGGGTGGCTCCTATAATTCACCCCTCCACTTT.

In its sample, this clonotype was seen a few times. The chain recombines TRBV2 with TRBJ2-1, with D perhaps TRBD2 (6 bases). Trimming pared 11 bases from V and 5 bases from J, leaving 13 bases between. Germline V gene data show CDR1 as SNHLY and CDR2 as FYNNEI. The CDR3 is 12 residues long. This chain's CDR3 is CAAWGVNNEQFF. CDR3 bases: TGTGCCGCTTGGGGGGTCAACAATGAGCAGTTCTTC.

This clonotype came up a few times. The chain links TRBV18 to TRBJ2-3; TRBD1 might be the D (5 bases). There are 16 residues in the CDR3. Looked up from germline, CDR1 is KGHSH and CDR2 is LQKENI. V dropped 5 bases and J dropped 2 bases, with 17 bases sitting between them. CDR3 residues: CASSSQVPVNTDTQYF. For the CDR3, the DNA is TGTGCCAGCTCATCACAGGTACCGGTAAACACAGATACGCAGTATTTT.

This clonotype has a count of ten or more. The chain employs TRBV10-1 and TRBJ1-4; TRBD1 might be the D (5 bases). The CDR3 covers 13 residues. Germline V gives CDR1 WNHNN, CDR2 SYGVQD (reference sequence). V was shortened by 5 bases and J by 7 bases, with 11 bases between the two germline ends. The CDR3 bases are TGCGCCAGCAGTCGGGGACTAGGTGAAAAACTGTTTTTT. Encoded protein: CASSRGLGEKLFF.

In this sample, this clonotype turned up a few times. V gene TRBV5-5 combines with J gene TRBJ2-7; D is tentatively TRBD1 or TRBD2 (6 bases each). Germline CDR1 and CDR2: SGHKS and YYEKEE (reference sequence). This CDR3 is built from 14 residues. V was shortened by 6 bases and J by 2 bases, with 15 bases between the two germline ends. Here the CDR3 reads CASTPGAGPYEQYF. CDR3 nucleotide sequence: TGTGCCAGCACCCCGGGGGCAGGACCCTACGAGCAGTACTTC.